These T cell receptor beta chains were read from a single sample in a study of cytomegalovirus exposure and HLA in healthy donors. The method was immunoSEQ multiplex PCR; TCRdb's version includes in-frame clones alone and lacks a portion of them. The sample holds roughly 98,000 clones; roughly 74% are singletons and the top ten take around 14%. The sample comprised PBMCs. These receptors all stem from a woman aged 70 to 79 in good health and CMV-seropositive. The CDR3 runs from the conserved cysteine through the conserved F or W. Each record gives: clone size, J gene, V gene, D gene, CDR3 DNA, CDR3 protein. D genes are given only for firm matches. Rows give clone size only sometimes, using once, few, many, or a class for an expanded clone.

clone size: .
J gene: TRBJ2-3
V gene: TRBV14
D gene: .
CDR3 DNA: TGTGCCAGCAGCCATTTGGTAGTCTGTGATACGCAGTATTTT
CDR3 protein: CASSHLVVCDTQYF

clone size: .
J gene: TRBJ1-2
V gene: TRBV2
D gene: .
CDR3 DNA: TGTGCCAGCAGTGAACGGGGGGGGCAGGGCTATGGCTACACCTTC
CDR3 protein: CASSERGGQGYGYTF

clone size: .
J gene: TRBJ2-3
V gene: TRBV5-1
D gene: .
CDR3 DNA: TGCGCCAGCAGTTACGACAGGACAGATACGCAGTATTTT
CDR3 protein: CASSYDRTDTQYF

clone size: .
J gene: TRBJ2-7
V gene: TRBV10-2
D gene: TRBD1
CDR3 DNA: TGCGCCAGCAGCGGACAGGGTTTATCCTACGAGCAGTACTTC
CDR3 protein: CASSGQGLSYEQYF

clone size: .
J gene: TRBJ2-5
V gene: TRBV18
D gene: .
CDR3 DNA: TGTGCCAGCTCACCAAATGCCAGGGGTGAGACCCAGTACTTC
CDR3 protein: CASSPNARGETQYF

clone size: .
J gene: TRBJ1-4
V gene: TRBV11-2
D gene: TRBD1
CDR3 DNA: TGTGCCAGCAGCTTAGTTTCGGGGGACAGGCGTGAAAAACTGTTTTTT
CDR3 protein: CASSLVSGDRREKLFF

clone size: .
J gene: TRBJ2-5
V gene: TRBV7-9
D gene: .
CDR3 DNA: TGTTCCAGCAGCTTCGGCCAGGGCGAGACCCAGTACTTC
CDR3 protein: CSSSFGQGETQYF

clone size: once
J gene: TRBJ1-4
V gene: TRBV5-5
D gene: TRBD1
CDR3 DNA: TGTGCCAGCAGCCAGGGGGCGGCTAATGAAAAACTGTTTTTT
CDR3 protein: CASSQGAANEKLFF

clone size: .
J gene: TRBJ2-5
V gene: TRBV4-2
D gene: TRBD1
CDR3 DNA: TGTGCCAGCAGCGGAGGACAGGGAGCGGTACAAGAGACCCAGTACTTC
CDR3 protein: CASSGGQGAVQETQYF

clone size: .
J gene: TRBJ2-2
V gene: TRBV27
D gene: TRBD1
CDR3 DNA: TGTGCCAGCAGTTACTCGACAGGGGTTCCCGGGGAGCTGTTTTTT
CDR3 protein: CASSYSTGVPGELFF

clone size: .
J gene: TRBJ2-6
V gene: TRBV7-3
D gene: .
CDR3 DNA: TGTGCCAGCAGCTCCACAGGCTCTGGGGCCAACGTCCTGACTTTC
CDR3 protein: CASSSTGSGANVLTF

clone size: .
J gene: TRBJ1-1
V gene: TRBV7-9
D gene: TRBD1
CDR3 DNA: TGTGCCAGCAGCTTGGGGACAGGCCAGAACACTGAAGCTTTCTTT
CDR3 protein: CASSLGTGQNTEAFF

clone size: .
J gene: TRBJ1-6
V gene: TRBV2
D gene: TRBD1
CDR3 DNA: TGTGCCAGCTACCGGGACAGGGTCCCCTTTGGCCCCCTCCACTTT
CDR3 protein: CASYRDRVPFGPLHF

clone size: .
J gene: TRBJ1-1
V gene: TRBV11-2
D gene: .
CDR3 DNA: TGTGCCAGCAGCTTAGAGGGACATGTCGCTTTCTTT
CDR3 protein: CASSLEGHVAFF

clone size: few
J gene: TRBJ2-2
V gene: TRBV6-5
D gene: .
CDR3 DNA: TGTGCCAGCAGTTACTCGAGGGACACCGGGGAGCTGTTTTTT
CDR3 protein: CASSYSRDTGELFF

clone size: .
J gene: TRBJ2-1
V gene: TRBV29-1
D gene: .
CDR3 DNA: TGCAGCGTTGGAGGAGTACAGGGACGGTCCTACAATGAGCAGTTCTTC
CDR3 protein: CSVGGVQGRSYNEQFF

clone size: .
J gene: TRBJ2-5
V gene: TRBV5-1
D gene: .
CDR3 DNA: TGCGCCAGCAGCTTGTTCCTAGCAGAGACCCAGTACTTC
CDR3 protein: CASSLFLAETQYF

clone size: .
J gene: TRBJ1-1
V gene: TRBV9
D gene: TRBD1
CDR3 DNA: TGTGCCAGCAGCGTAGAGCTCAGGGGGGAAGCTTTCTTT
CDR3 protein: CASSVELRGEAFF

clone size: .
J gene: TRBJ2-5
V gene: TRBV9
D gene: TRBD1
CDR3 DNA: TGTGCCAGCAGCGTAATGGGGACAGTCGGTGAGACCCAGTACTTC
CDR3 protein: CASSVMGTVGETQYF

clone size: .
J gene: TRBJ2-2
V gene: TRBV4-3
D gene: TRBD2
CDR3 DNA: TGCGCCAGCAGCCAAGATCGGGGGGGGCGAAACACCGGGGAGCTGTTTTTT
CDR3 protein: CASSQDRGGRNTGELFF

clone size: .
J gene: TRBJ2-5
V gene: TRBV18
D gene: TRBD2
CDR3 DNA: TGTGCCAGCTCACCATTGGGACTAGCGGAAGAGACCCAGTACTTC
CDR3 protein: CASSPLGLAEETQYF

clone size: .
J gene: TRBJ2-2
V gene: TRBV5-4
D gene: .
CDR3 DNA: TGTGCCAGCAGGCGGGAACCGAACACCGGGGAGCTGTTTTTT
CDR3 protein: CASRREPNTGELFF

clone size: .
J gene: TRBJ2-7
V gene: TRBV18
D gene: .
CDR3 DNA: TGTGCCAGCTCGAGGGCGGGCGAGCAGTACTTC
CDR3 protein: CASSRAGEQYF

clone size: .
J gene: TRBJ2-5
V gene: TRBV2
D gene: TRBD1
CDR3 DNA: TGTGCCAGCAGTTCTCCAGGGGGCGGTTCGGAGACCCAGTACTTC
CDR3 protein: CASSSPGGGSETQYF

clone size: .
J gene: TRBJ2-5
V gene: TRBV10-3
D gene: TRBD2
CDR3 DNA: TGTGCCATCAGTGGCGGGAGCCCAAGTCAAGAGACCCAGTACTTC
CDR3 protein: CAISGGSPSQETQYF

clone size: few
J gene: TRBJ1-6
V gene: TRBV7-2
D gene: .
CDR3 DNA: TGTGCCAGCAGGCGGGGGATGGGGGCCTATAATTCACCCCTCCACTTT
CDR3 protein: CASRRGMGAYNSPLHF

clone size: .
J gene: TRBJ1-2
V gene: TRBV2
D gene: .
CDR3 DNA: TGTGCCAGCAGCCCAGGCACGGGGGGTTCCGGCTACACCTTC
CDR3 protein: CASSPGTGGSGYTF

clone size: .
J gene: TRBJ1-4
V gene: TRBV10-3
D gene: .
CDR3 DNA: TGTGCCATCAGCAGGGCCCAGGGTGGTGAAAAACTGTTTTTT
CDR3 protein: CAISRAQGGEKLFF

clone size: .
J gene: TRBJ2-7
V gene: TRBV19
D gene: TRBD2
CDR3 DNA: TGTGCCAGTAGTATCGCGGGACTAGCCAGCTACGAGCAGTACTTC
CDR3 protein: CASSIAGLASYEQYF

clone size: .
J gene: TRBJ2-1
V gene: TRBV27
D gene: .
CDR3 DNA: TGTGCCAGCAGTTTGGCAGGGGTGGACAATGAGCAGTTCTTC
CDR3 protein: CASSLAGVDNEQFF

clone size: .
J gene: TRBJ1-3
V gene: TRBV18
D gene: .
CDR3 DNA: TGTGCCAGCTCAACTGGGGGGGCCCCTGGAAACACCATATATTTT
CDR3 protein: CASSTGGAPGNTIYF

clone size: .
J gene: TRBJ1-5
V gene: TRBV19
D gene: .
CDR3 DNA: TGTGCCAGTAGTATCGGGGTTCGGGGTTTGGAGGAGCCCCAGCATTTT
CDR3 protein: CASSIGVRGLEEPQHF

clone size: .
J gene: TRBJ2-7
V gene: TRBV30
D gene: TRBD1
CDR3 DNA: TGTGCCTCCGGGACAGGGTTCTACGAGCAGTACTTC
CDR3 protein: CASGTGFYEQYF

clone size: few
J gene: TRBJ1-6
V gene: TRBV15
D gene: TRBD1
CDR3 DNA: TGTGCCACCAGCAGAGGAGGGGGGGGGACAGGGCGCTCACCCCTCCACTTT
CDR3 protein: CATSRGGGGTGRSPLHF

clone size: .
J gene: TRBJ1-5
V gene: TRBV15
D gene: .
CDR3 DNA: TGTGCCACCAGCCTAGAGGGAGGGGCCAATCAGCCCCAGCATTTT
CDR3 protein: CATSLEGGANQPQHF

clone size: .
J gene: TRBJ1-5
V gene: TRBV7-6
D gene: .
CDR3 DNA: TGTGCCAGCAGCTTAGAAGACAGGCGTAGCAATCAGCCCCAGCATTTT
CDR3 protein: CASSLEDRRSNQPQHF

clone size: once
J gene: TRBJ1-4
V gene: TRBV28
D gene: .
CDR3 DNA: TGTGCCAGCAGTTTAGGGGGGGATGAAAAACTGTTTTTT
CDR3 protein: CASSLGGDEKLFF

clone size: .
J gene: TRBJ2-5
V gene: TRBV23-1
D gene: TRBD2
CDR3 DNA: TGCGCCAGCAGTCAAGCACTAGCGGGGACGGGGCAAGAGACCCAGTACTTC
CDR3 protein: CASSQALAGTGQETQYF

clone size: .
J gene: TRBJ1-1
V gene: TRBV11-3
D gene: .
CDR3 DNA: TGTGCCAGCAGCCAGACAGTGAACACTGAAGCTTTCTTT
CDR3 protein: CASSQTVNTEAFF

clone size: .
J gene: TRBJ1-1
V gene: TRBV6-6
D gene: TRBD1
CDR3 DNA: TGTGCCAGCAGTTACACAGGGACAGGGTCGAACACTGAAGCTTTCTTT
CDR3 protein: CASSYTGTGSNTEAFF

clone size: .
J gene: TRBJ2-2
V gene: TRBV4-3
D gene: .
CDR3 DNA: TGCGCCAGCAGCCAAGAGGACAGAAACGCGGGCGGGGAGCTGTTTTTT
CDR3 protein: CASSQEDRNAGGELFF

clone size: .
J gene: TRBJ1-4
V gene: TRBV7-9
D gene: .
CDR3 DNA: TGTGCCAGCAGCTTGCGGTGGGGAGGAAGGAATGAAAAACTGTTTTTT
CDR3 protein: CASSLRWGGRNEKLFF

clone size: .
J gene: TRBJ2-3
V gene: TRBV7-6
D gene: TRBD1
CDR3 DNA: TGTGCCAGCAGCGTCTCCAGGGGGATCGCTAGCACAGATACGCAGTATTTT
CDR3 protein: CASSVSRGIASTDTQYF

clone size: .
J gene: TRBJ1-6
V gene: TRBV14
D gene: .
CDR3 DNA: TGTGCCAGCAGCCGCGACGGGGACTATTCACCCCTCCACTTT
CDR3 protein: CASSRDGDYSPLHF

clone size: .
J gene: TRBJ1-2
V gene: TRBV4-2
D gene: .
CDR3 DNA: TGTGCCAGCAGCCAAGATCCAATGGGGGGGGGCGAGAGCTATGGCTACACCTTC
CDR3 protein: CASSQDPMGGGESYGYTF

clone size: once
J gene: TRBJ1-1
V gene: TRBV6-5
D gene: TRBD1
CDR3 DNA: TGTGCCAGCAGTCATATGACAGGGGGCAACACTGAAGCTTTCTTT
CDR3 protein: CASSHMTGGNTEAFF

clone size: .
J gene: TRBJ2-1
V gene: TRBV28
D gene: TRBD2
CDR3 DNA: TGTGCCAGCCAGGGGCTAGCGGGGGTTATCTCCTACAATGAGCAGTTCTTC
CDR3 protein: CASQGLAGVISYNEQFF

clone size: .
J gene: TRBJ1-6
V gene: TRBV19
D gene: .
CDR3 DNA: TGTGCCAGTAGTAAGGGGCCGAACTATAATTCACCCCTCCACTTT
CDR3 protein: CASSKGPNYNSPLHF

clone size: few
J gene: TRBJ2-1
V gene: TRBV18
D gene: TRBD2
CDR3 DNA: TGTGCCAGCTCACCAGGAAGCGGGAGCTTGAATGAGCAGTTCTTC
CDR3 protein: CASSPGSGSLNEQFF

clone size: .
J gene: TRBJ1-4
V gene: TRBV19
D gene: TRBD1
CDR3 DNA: TGTGCCAGTAGTAAGACAGGGATAAGTGAAAAACTGTTTTTT
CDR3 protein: CASSKTGISEKLFF

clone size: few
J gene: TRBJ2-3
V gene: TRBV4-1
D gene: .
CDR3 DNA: TGCGCCAGCAGCCAAGATCCCGGGATGGGAATAGACGGCACAGATACGCAGTATTTT
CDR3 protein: CASSQDPGMGIDGTDTQYF

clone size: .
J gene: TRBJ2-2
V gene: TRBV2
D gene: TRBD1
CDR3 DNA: TGTGCCAGCAGTGAGACAGGGTTGGACACCGGGGAGCTGTTTTTT
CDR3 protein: CASSETGLDTGELFF

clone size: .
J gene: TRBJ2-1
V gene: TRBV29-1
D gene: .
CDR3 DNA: TGCAGCGTTGAAGATTTCCCATATGAGCAGTTCTTC
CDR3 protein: CSVEDFPYEQFF

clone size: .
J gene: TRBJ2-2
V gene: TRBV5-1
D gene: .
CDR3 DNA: TGCGCCAGCAGCCTTTACAGGGTTAACACCGGGGAGCTGTTTTTT
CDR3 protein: CASSLYRVNTGELFF

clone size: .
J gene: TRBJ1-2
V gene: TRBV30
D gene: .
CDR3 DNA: TGTGCCTGGAGCCAACAGACTAACTATGGCTACACCTTC
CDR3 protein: CAWSQQTNYGYTF

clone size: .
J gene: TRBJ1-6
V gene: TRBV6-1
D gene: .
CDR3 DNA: TGTGCCAGCAGTGAAGCCGGGATCAATTCACCCCTCCACTTT
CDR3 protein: CASSEAGINSPLHF